This is a list of T cell receptor beta chains from one sample in a study of T cell responses to AZD1222 COVID-19 vaccine. Profiling relied on immunoSEQ multiplex PCR, and the TCRdb table lists in-frame clones only, not all of them. The profile shows 90,000 to 130,000 clones, approximately 83% of them singletons. Sequencing used peripheral blood, obtained on day 0 of AZD1222 vaccination. The receptors were sampled from an adult in good health. Each CDR3 is given with its conserved first and last residue. The D gene is left open where the match is weak. Size is omitted from some rows. Given values are once, few, many or a class for expanded clones.

v_call,j_call,d_call,clone_size,cdr3_aa,cdr3_nt
TRBV7-9,TRBJ2-5,NA,NA,CASSLREAGRTQYF,TGTGCCAGCAGCTTAAGGGAGGCTGGCAGGACCCAGTACTTC
TRBV4-2,TRBJ1-1,TRBD1,NA,CASSRGNVGQGDEAFF,TGTGCCAGCAGCCGCGGAAATGTGGGACAGGGGGATGAAGCTTTCTTT
TRBV5-1,TRBJ2-7,NA,NA,CASRLYADGSSYEQYF,TGCGCCAGCAGGTTATATGCCGACGGAAGCTCCTACGAGCAGTACTTC
TRBV30,TRBJ1-2,NA,NA,CASFRDYGYTF,TGTGCCTCCTTCCGTGACTATGGCTACACCTTC
TRBV19,TRBJ2-3,NA,NA,CASSISGGAVIPDTQYF,TGTGCCAGTAGTATAAGTGGGGGGGCCGTGATCCCAGATACGCAGTATTTT
TRBV27,TRBJ1-1,NA,NA,CASSLMYGGRGTEAFF,TGTGCCAGCAGTTTAATGTACGGGGGGCGCGGCACTGAAGCTTTCTTT
TRBV6-1,TRBJ1-2,NA,once,CASSDPAGGYTF,TGTGCCAGCAGTGACCCGGCCGGGGGCTACACCTTC
TRBV6-5,TRBJ2-7,NA,NA,CASSQGQMRSYEQYF,TGTGCCAGCAGCCAGGGACAAATGCGCTCCTACGAGCAGTACTTC
TRBV28,TRBJ1-2,NA,NA,CASRIPGQLGYGYTF,TGTGCCAGCAGGATACCGGGACAATTGGGCTATGGCTACACCTTC
TRBV2,TRBJ2-7,TRBD1,NA,CATETGTSYEQYF,TGTGCCACTGAGACAGGGACCTCCTACGAGCAGTACTTC
TRBV5-1,TRBJ2-7,TRBD1,NA,CASSTGTGGFDEQYF,TGCGCCAGCAGCACAGGGACAGGGGGCTTCGACGAGCAGTACTTC
TRBV29-1,TRBJ1-4,NA,NA,CSVAGTEKLFF,TGCAGCGTTGCCGGGACAGAAAAACTGTTTTTT
TRBV19,TRBJ2-1,NA,once,CASSTLLTDDNEQFF,TGTGCCAGTAGTACCCTTCTGACGGATGACAATGAGCAGTTCTTC
TRBV2,TRBJ1-5,NA,NA,CASSTGSNQPQHF,TGTGCCAGCAGTACAGGTAGCAATCAGCCCCAGCATTTT
TRBV12-3/TRBV12-4,TRBJ1-2,NA,NA,CASSLGTNYGYTF,TGTGCCAGCAGTTTAGGGACTAACTATGGCTACACCTTC
TRBV4-1,TRBJ1-4,NA,few,CASSLTGNEKLFF,TGCGCCAGCAGCCTTACAGGGAATGAAAAACTGTTTTTT
TRBV9,TRBJ1-5,NA,medium-sized,CASRAGAEVQCGQPQHF,TGTGCCAGCAGAGCAGGGGCAGAAGTTCAATGTGGTCAGCCCCAGCATTTT
TRBV6-2/TRBV6-3,TRBJ1-1,TRBD1,NA,CASSYANRGRSMDTEAFF,TGTGCCAGCAGTTACGCGAACAGGGGGCGCTCCATGGACACTGAAGCTTTCTTT
TRBV28,TRBJ2-7,TRBD1,NA,CASSFGQGASYEQYF,TGTGCCAGCAGTTTCGGACAGGGGGCGTCCTACGAGCAGTACTTC
TRBV7-9,TRBJ2-3,NA,NA,CASSAPEGDTDTQYF,TGTGCCAGCAGCGCCCCGGAGGGAGACACAGATACGCAGTATTTT
TRBV27,TRBJ2-4,NA,NA,CASSGWVDLAKNIQYF,TGTGCCAGCAGTGGTTGGGTTGACTTAGCCAAAAACATTCAGTACTTC
TRBV6-5,TRBJ1-4,TRBD1,few,CASRDPGTGFEKLFF,TGTGCCAGCAGAGACCCCGGGACAGGGTTTGAAAAACTGTTTTTT
TRBV28,TRBJ1-5,NA,NA,CASSFPTLGQPQHF,TGTGCCAGCAGTTTCCCCACATTGGGCCAGCCCCAGCATTTT
TRBV28,TRBJ2-1,NA,few,CASSFSGAVTNEQFF,TGTGCCAGCAGTTTCTCAGGGGCGGTGACCAATGAGCAGTTCTTC
TRBV15,TRBJ1-4,NA,NA,CATSRDRANEKLFF,TGTGCCACCAGCAGAGATCGGGCTAATGAAAAACTGTTTTTT
TRBV19,TRBJ1-1,NA,NA,CASSRQALMNTEAFF,TGTGCCAGTAGTAGGCAGGCTCTAATGAACACTGAAGCTTTCTTT
TRBV5-4,TRBJ2-2,TRBD1,few,CASSYTGVAGELFF,TGTGCCAGCAGCTACACAGGGGTGGCCGGGGAGCTGTTTTTT
TRBV7-6,TRBJ1-4,NA,once,CASSLVSGLGEKLFF,TGTGCCAGCAGCTTAGTCTCAGGGCTGGGTGAAAAACTGTTTTTT
TRBV4-3,TRBJ2-3,NA,few,CASSQGSAGHSTDTQYF,TGCGCCAGCAGCCAAGGAAGTGCGGGGCATAGCACAGATACGCAGTATTTT
TRBV5-1,TRBJ2-2,NA,NA,CASSLGQAGELFF,TGCGCCAGCAGCTTGGGACAGGCCGGGGAGCTGTTTTTT
TRBV7-9,TRBJ1-1,NA,NA,CASSFGALKDWVAFF,TGTGCCAGCAGCTTCGGGGCTTTGAAGGACTGGGTCGCTTTCTTT
TRBV4-3,TRBJ1-3,NA,NA,CASSQDSGGTTFGNTIYF,TGCGCCAGCAGCCAAGATAGTGGCGGGACAACTTTTGGAAACACCATATATTTT
TRBV28,TRBJ2-1,NA,NA,CASSDPLRPREQFF,TGTGCCAGCAGTGACCCTCTACGTCCAAGGGAGCAGTTCTTC
TRBV28,TRBJ1-2,NA,once,CASSPGQLLYGYTF,TGTGCCAGCAGTCCCGGACAGTTACTCTATGGCTACACCTTC
TRBV7-8,TRBJ1-2,NA,NA,CASSLSPGDGYTF,TGTGCCAGCAGCTTAAGCCCCGGGGATGGCTACACCTTC
TRBV2,TRBJ1-1,NA,NA,CASREGVRGTEAFF,TGTGCCAGCAGGGAAGGGGTTAGGGGCACTGAAGCTTTCTTT
TRBV18,TRBJ1-1,NA,NA,CASSPVAGTSFSEAFF,TGTGCCAGCTCACCGGTGGCAGGGACTTCGTTCTCTGAAGCTTTCTTT
TRBV11-2,TRBJ2-2,TRBD2,NA,CASSSPRGGTGELFF,TGTGCCAGCAGCTCCCCCCGCGGGGGCACCGGGGAGCTGTTTTTT
TRBV7-8,TRBJ1-2,NA,NA,CASRPGRFNYGYTF,TGTGCCAGCAGACCAGGCCGGTTTAACTATGGCTACACCTTC
TRBV10-3,TRBJ2-3,TRBD2,NA,CAIRATSGEGDPDTQYF,TGTGCCATCAGGGCAACTAGCGGGGAGGGGGACCCAGATACGCAGTATTTT